A single sample is the source of the 19 T cell receptor beta chains below, sequenced in a study of cytomegalovirus exposure and HLA in healthy donors. The primer mix had 60 Vbeta and 13 Jbeta primers. Only in-frame clones appear in the TCRdb table, and some are missing; sequencing was by immunoSEQ multiplex PCR. The data show 69,000 or so clones, around 74% seen once. Sequenced sample: PBMCs. These receptors all come from a woman aged 55-69 years in good health and CMV-seropositive.

The genes are TRBV6-6 and TRBJ2-1; tentatively, D is TRBD2 (7 bases). The germline CDR1 and CDR2 sequences are MNHNY and SVGAGI (reference sequence). Trimming pared 4 bases from V and 7 bases from J, leaving 17 bases between. The CDR3 sequence is 15 residues long. In nucleotides, the CDR3 is TGTGCCAGCAGTTCCCTCGGAGGGGGGGGGAATGAGCAGTTCTTC. This translates into CASSSLGGGGNEQFF.

The rearrangement joins TRBV7-2 to TRBJ1-2; TRBD1 might be the D (5 bases). Trimming removed 5 bases from V and 7 bases from J, with 11 bases in between. The germline V gene encodes CDR1 SGHTA and CDR2 FQGNSA. This CDR3 has 12 amino acids. The CDR3 nucleotides are TGTGCCAGCAGCCCTGTAGGGGCTGGCTACACCTTC. This codes for CASSPVGAGYTF.

The CDR3 nucleotides read TGTGCCAGCAGCCCCGTGGCTTTTCGCACTGAAGCTTTCTTT. As protein: CASSPVAFRTEAFF. The genes are TRBV6-5 and TRBJ1-1, with D hard to call. CDR3 length equals 14 residues. Germline CDR1 reads MNHEY; CDR2 reads SVGAGI. With 6 bases removed from V and 4 bases from J, the gap between germline ends came to 15 bases.

This clone was recorded many times. This chain uses TRBV6-1 with TRBJ2-2, with D possibly matching TRBD1 (5 bases). CDR3 size: 14 residues. Germline CDR1 MNHNS, CDR2 SASEGT. The V gene lost 7 bases and the J gene lost 3 bases, with 12 bases spanning the gap. CDR3 DNA: TGTGCCAGCACCTGGCAGGGATACACCGGGGAGCTGTTTTTT. Residues: CASTWQGYTGELFF.

V and J are TRBV2 and TRBJ2-3; D is perhaps TRBD1 (5 bases). V was pared by 8 bases and J by 1 base, with 10 bases between. In germline, CDR1 is SNHLY, CDR2 FYNNEI. This CDR3 has 13 amino acids. The chain's CDR3 is CASGAGGTDTQYF. The CDR3 DNA is TGTGCCAGCGGGGCAGGAGGCACAGATACGCAGTATTTT.

The chain carries TRBV19 and TRBJ2-3, with a tentative D call TRBD2 (6 bases). The CDR3 runs 12 residues. Germline V gene sequence: CDR1 LNHDA, CDR2 SQIVND (reference sequence). V lost 4 bases and J 6 bases, leaving 8 bases between the germline ends. CDR3 amino acids: CASSSGIDTQYF. The CDR3 bases are TGTGCCAGTAGTAGCGGGATTGATACGCAGTATTTT.

This chain uses TRBV25-1 with TRBJ2-4; D call uncertain. CDR1 MGHDK and CDR2 SYGVNS come from the germline V gene. V was pared by 4 bases and J by 0 bases, with 10 bases between. The CDR3 length is 15 residues. DNA of the CDR3: TGTGCCAGCAGTGCCCCGGAGCCAGCCAAAAACATTCAGTACTTC. It yields the protein CASSAPEPAKNIQYF.

This sequence joins TRBV11-2 and TRBJ1-1; D is possibly TRBD1 (5 bases). Trimming removed 5 bases at V and 1 base at J, with 8 bases between. This CDR3 is 13 amino acids long. CDR1 and CDR2 from the germline V gene are SGHAT and FQNNGV. The CDR3 loop is CASSRTTNTEAFF. The CDR3 bases are TGTGCCAGCAGCCGGACAACGAACACTGAAGCTTTCTTT.

The CDR3 nucleotides read TGTGCCAGCAGCTTGGCAGGGGCCAACTTGAACACTGAAGCTTTCTTT. This encodes CASSLAGANLNTEAFF. The V gene is TRBV5-6, the J gene TRBJ1-1, with D possibly being TRBD1 (6 bases). The CDR3 contains 16 residues. With 0 bases removed from V and 0 bases from J, the gap between germline ends came to 12 bases. The germline gives CDR1 SGHDT, CDR2 YYEEEE.

The chain joins TRBV5-4 to TRBJ1-2; the D gene is possibly TRBD1 (5 bases). This CDR3 spans 15 amino acids. V dropped 4 bases and J dropped 4 bases, with 17 bases sitting between them. Germline V gene data show CDR1 as SGHNT and CDR2 as YYREEE (reference sequence). The CDR3 loop reads CASSTGGELAYGYTF. The CDR3 DNA follows: TGTGCCAGCAGCACGGGGGGGGAGTTGGCCTATGGCTACACCTTC.

The V gene is TRBV5-4, the J gene TRBJ2-7; the D is unclear. Germline CDR1 and CDR2: SGHNT and YYREEE (reference sequence). CDR3 size: 12 residues. V shed 4 bases and J shed 3 bases, with 8 bases lying between them. The CDR3 bases are TGTGCCAGCAGCATCCGTAGCTACGAGCAGTACTTC. It translates to CASSIRSYEQYF.

The chain recombines TRBV18 with TRBJ2-5, with 11 bases fitting TRBD1. CDR3 length equals 18 residues. The germline V gene has CDR1 KGHSH and CDR2 LQKENI. Germline trimming cut 1 base from V and 2 bases from J; bases unmatched to any gene: 9. CDR3 residues: CASSPLPGQGALQETQYF. The CDR3 nucleotides are TGTGCCAGCTCACCACTCCCCGGACAGGGGGCCCTACAAGAGACCCAGTACTTC.

The chain carries TRBV28 and TRBJ1-4, with D possibly TRBD1 on 5 matching bases. Germline V gene data show CDR1 as MDHEN and CDR2 as SYDVKM. The CDR3 has 16 amino acids. Trimming took off 6 bases at V and 0 bases at J, with 14 bases between the two ends. The CDR3 region is CASSLMGPSTNEKLFF. The DNA for the CDR3 is TGTGCCAGCAGCCTTATGGGGCCTTCAACTAATGAAAAACTGTTTTTT.

The chain combines TRBV15 with TRBJ1-5; tentatively, D is TRBD1 (5 bases). The CDR3 is 15 amino acids. CDR1 is LNHNV and CDR2 is YYDKDF in the germline V gene (reference sequence). V lost 0 bases and J lost 6, with 12 bases in between. The CDR3 here is CATSRDTGRAQPQHF. The CDR3 DNA reads TGTGCCACCAGCAGAGATACCGGCAGGGCTCAGCCCCAGCATTTT.

The rearrangement uses TRBV6-5 and TRBJ1-6; D might be TRBD1 (5 bases). From germline, CDR1 is MNHEY and CDR2 SVGAGI. Trimming left V 7 bases short and J 9 bases short, with 10 bases between. The CDR3 is made up of 12 amino acids. The CDR3 DNA reads TGTGCCAGCACCGAAAGGGGTTCACCCCTCCACTTT. It encodes CASTERGSPLHF.

This rearrangement joins TRBV9 to TRBJ2-7, with TRBD2 matching over 16 bases. Losses at the gene ends were 0 bases for V and 7 bases for J; bases not matched to a gene: 4. From germline, CDR1 is SGDLS and CDR2 YYNGEE. The CDR3 has 16 amino acids. The CDR3, as DNA: TGTGCCAGCAGCGTAGATCCGGGACTAGCGGGGGGGGAGCAGTACTTC. This gives the protein CASSVDPGLAGGEQYF.

There are a few counts of this clone. The rearrangement uses TRBV28 and TRBJ1-1; TRBD1 aligns across 10 bases. The CDR3 loop spans 15 amino acids. The germline V gene has CDR1 MDHEN and CDR2 SYDVKM. The J segment lost 3 bases and the V segment lost 0 bases, leaving 1 base of the junction unmatched. CDR3 sequence reads: CASSLWGQGYTEAFF. CDR3 nucleotides: TGTGCCAGCAGTTTATGGGGACAGGGGTACACTGAAGCTTTCTTT.

The rearrangement joins TRBV5-1 to TRBJ2-6; possibly TRBD1 for D (6 bases). This CDR3 has 16 amino acids. Germline V gene lookup returns CDR1 SGHRS and CDR2 YFSETQ. V was shortened by 2 bases and J by 4 bases, with 13 bases between the two germline ends. This CDR3 is CASSLAGAQGANVLTF. The CDR3 DNA is TGCGCCAGCAGCTTAGCAGGGGCGCAGGGGGCCAACGTCCTGACTTTC.

The chain couples TRBV18 to TRBJ1-5, with D possibly matching TRBD1 (5 bases). V was shortened by 3 bases and J by 8 bases, with 11 bases between the two germline ends. Per the germline V gene, CDR1 is KGHSH and CDR2 is LQKENI. The CDR3 covers 13 residues. The CDR3 bases are TGTGCCAGCTCACCCCATGGGGGGGAGCCCCAGCATTTT. Amino acids: CASSPHGGEPQHF.